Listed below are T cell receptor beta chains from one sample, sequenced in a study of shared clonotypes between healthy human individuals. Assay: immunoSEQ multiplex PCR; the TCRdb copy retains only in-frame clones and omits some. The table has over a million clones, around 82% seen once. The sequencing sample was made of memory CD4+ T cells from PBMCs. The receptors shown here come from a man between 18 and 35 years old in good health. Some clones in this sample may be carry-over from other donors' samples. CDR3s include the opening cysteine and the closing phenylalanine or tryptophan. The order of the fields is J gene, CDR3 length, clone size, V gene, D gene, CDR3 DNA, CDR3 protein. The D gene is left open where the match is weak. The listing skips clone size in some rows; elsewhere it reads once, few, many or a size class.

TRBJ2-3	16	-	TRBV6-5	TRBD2	TGTGCCAGCAGTTCCCCTTTAGCGGGAAACCCAGATACGCAGTATTTT	CASSSPLAGNPDTQYF
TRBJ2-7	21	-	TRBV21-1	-	TGTGCCAGCAGCAAAAGAGGCCCCCTAGCCGTGATTAGTTGCCCGCCCTACGAGCAGTACTTC	CASSKRGPLAVISCPPYEQYF
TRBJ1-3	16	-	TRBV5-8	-	TGTGCCAGCAGCCCCACGTCTTGGGTCTCTGGAAACACCATATATTTT	CASSPTSWVSGNTIYF
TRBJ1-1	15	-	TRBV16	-	TGTGCCAGCAGCCAATCCGGACCGACGAACACTGAAGCTTTCTTT	CASSQSGPTNTEAFF
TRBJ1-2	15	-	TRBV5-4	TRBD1	TGTGCCAGCAGCGTCGACAGGGGGCGTGAGTATGGCTACACCTTC	CASSVDRGREYGYTF
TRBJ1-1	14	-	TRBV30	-	TGTGCCTGGAAGAGGGGGTCTTCGAACACTGAAGCTTTCTTT	CAWKRGSSNTEAFF
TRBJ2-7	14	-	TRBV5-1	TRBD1	TGCGCCAGCAGTAAGGGGACAGGGGACTACGAGCAGTACTTC	CASSKGTGDYEQYF
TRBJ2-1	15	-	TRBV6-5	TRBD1	TGTGCCAGCAGTTACGCCGGGACAGGGTTGGATGAGCAGTTCTTC	CASSYAGTGLDEQFF
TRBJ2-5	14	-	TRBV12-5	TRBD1	TGTGCTAGTTCCCCGACAGGGGGAGGGGGGACCCAGTACTTC	CASSPTGGGGTQYF
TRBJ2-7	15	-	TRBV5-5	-	TGTGCCAGCAGCCCCGTGGGGGCGTCCCGCTACGAGCAGTACTTC	CASSPVGASRYEQYF
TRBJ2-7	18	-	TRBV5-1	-	TGCGCCAGCAGCTTGTCCCAGTGGGGCCCGATGGGGGGCTACGAGCAGTACTTC	CASSLSQWGPMGGYEQYF
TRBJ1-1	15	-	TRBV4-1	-	TGCGCCAGCAGCCAAGAGCGGGGGCGGAACACTGAAGCTTTCTTT	CASSQERGRNTEAFF
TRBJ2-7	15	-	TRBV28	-	TGTGCCAGCAGTTTATTTCAGGGGTACACCTACGAGCAGTACTTC	CASSLFQGYTYEQYF
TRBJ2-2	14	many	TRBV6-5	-	TGTGCCAGCAGTCCTAGACTAAACACCGGGGAGCTGTTTTTT	CASSPRLNTGELFF
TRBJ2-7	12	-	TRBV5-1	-	TGCGCCAGCAGCTCCCCATCCTACGAGCAGTACTTC	CASSSPSYEQYF
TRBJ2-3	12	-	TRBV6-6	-	TGTGCCAGCAGTTCCCCTACAGATACGCAGTATTTT	CASSSPTDTQYF
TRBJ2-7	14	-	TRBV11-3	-	TGTGCCAGCAGCTTAACAGGTACTACGTTTGAGCAGTACTTC	CASSLTGTTFEQYF
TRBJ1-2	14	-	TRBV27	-	TGTGCCAGCAGTTTGATCGTGGGGGTGGGCGGCTACACCTTC	CASSLIVGVGGYTF
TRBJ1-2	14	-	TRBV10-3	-	TGTGCCATCAGTGTCCGGGGGATTGACTATGGCTACACCTTC	CAISVRGIDYGYTF
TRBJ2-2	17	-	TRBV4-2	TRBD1	TGTGCCAGCAGCCAAGAAGTACGAGGGGGCAGGACCGGGGAGCTGTTTTTT	CASSQEVRGGRTGELFF
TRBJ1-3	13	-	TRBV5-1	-	TGCGCCAGTAGCTTACAGGACAGAAACACCATATATTTT	CASSLQDRNTIYF
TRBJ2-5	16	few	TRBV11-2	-	TGTGCCAGCAGCTTTTTCGGGGGGCGCTGGGTGGAGACCCAGTACTTC	CASSFFGGRWVETQYF
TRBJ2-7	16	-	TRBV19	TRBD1	TGTGCCAGTTTTCCCGGGCCGGGACAGGGAGAGGGCGAGCAGTACTTC	CASFPGPGQGEGEQYF
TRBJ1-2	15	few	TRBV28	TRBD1	TGTGCCAGCAGGGTGCAGGGGGCGCCTGGGTTTGGCTACACCTTC	CASRVQGAPGFGYTF
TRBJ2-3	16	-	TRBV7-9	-	TGTGCCAGCAGCTTAGCGGTATGGGAGGGGGCAGATACGCAGTATTTT	CASSLAVWEGADTQYF
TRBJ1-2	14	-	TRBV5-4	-	TGTGCCAGCAGCTTGGTGACAGCTAACTATGGCTACACCTTC	CASSLVTANYGYTF
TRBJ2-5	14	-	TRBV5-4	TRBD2	TGTGCCAGCAGCGGGTGGACTAGCAAGGAGACCCAGTACTTC	CASSGWTSKETQYF
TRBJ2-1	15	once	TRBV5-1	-	TGCGCCAGCACCATGCCGGGCAGGGCCTCCAATGAGCAGTTCTTC	CASTMPGRASNEQFF
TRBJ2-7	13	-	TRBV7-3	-	TGTGCCAGCTCAAAGATCGGAGGCTACGAGCAGTACTTC	CASSKIGGYEQYF
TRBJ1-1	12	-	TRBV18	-	TGTGCCAGCCGAGGGGGGGGTCCTGAAGCTTTCTTT	CASRGGGPEAFF
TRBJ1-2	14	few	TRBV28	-	TGTGCCAGCAGTCCCTATACAGGGAACTATGGCTACACCTTC	CASSPYTGNYGYTF
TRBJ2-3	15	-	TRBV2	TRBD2	TGTGCCAGCATAGCGGCGGGAGTGAGGACAGATACGCAGTATTTT	CASIAAGVRTDTQYF
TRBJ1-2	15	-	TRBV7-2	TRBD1	TGTGCCAGCAGCTGGCGCAGGACAGGGGAATCAGGCTACACCTTC	CASSWRRTGESGYTF
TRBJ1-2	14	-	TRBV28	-	TGTGCCAGCAGTTTTTCGCCCGGGGGCTATGGCTACACCTTC	CASSFSPGGYGYTF
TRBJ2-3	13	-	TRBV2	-	TGTGCCAGCAGTCCCCTTGGGGCGGATACGCAGTATTTT	CASSPLGADTQYF
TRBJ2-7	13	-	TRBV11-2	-	TGTGCCAGCAGCTTGGATGGGTGGCGCGAGCAGTACTTC	CASSLDGWREQYF
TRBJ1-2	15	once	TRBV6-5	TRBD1	TGTGCCAGCAGTTACTCGGACAGGGGCGGGTATGGCTACACCTTC	CASSYSDRGGYGYTF
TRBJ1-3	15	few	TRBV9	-	TGTGCCAGCAGCCTGTGGGATGTCCCTTCAAACACCATATATTTT	CASSLWDVPSNTIYF
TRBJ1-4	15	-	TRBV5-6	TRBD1	TGTGCCAGCAGCTTCCGGACAGGGTCTAATGAAAAACTGTTTTTT	CASSFRTGSNEKLFF
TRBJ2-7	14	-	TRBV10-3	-	TGTGCCATCAACCCCACACGGGACCGATCCGAGCAGTACTTC	CAINPTRDRSEQYF
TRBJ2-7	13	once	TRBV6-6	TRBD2	TGTGCCACCCTACTAGCGGCAACCCACGAGCAGTACTTC	CATLLAATHEQYF